The 28 T cell receptor beta chains presented below share a single source sample, sequenced in a study of CD8 T cells in cerebrospinal fluid in Alzheimer's disease. TCRdb re-called the 10x single-cell sequencing reads; one entry per CDR3 protein, DNA not given. This sample contains about 1,200 distinct CDR3 sequences. The sample comprised cerebrospinal fluid. The source of these receptors is a human donor in good health.

This clonotype registers medium-sized by frequency. The chain couples TRBV9 to TRBJ1-2; the TRBD1 assignment by TCRdb is unverifiable without DNA. The germline V gene has CDR1 SGDLS and CDR2 YYNGEE. The CDR3 has 14 residues. Here the CDR3 reads CASSVASGTGGYTF.

This clonotype registers medium-sized (0.01 to 0.1%) by frequency. The V and J genes are TRBV20-1 and TRBJ2-5. The CDR3 loop spans 14 amino acids. Germline CDR1 DFQATT, CDR2 SNEGSKA (reference sequence). Here the CDR3 reads CSARISGLGETQYF.

According to its frequency, this clonotype is medium-sized. This CDR3 is CASSPYGTNTGELFF. This chain joins TRBV18 and TRBJ2-2. Germline V gene data show CDR1 as KGHSH and CDR2 as LQKENI. The CDR3 covers 15 residues.

Frequency places this clonotype as medium-sized (0.01 to 0.1%). This rearrangement joins TRBV7-9 to TRBJ2-1. CDR3 size: 12 residues. Germline V CDR1 and CDR2: SEHNR, FQNEAQ (reference sequence). The CDR3 reads CASSLDTSEQFF.

Considering frequency, this clonotype is large. The gene calls are TRBV7-9 and TRBJ2-7. CDR3 length: 13 residues. The germline gives CDR1 SEHNR, CDR2 FQNEAQ (reference sequence). The CDR3 sequence is CASESRGSYEQYF.

This clonotype is labeled medium-sized based on frequency. The chain carries TRBV20-1 and TRBJ2-4; TCRdb outputs TRBD1, but without DNA this stays unchecked. Germline CDR1 DFQATT, CDR2 SNEGSKA (reference sequence). The CDR3 is 12 residues long. The CDR3 loop reads CSVVPGVNIQYF.

This clonotype shows up as medium-sized (0.01 to 0.1%) by frequency. CDR3 amino acids: CASSPGAAEKLFF. The chain is built from TRBV6-1 and TRBJ1-4; as DNA is missing, the TRBD1 call by TCRdb cannot be tested. The CDR3 contains 13 residues. The germline gives CDR1 MNHNS, CDR2 SASEGT.

Measured by frequency, this clonotype is medium-sized. The chain has TRBV2 and TRBJ2-5. The CDR3 covers 12 residues. Germline-derived CDR1 and CDR2 are SNHLY and FYNNEI. The CDR3 is CASRNRGETQYF.

Measured by frequency, this clonotype is large. The rearrangement joins TRBV10-1 to TRBJ1-1; TCRdb selects TRBD1, and the lack of DNA leaves this call unchecked. CDR3 length equals 16 residues. Germline CDR1 is WNHNN and CDR2 is SYGVQD (reference sequence). CDR3 residues: CASSDTGGGVWGEAFF.

This clonotype is medium-sized by frequency. The chain uses TRBV12-3 or TRBV12-4 and TRBJ2-7; checking the TCRdb D call of TRBD1 is not possible without DNA. The CDR3 runs to 13 residues. This CDR3 is CASSGQGTYEQYF.

The chain employs TRBV7-8 and TRBJ2-5; TCRdb returns TRBD1, unconfirmable since there is no DNA. Germline V gene lookup returns CDR1 SGHVS and CDR2 FQNEAQ. The CDR3 loop spans 14 amino acids. The CDR3 region is CASNRMGGAETQYF.

The chain recombines TRBV30 with TRBJ2-1; TCRdb's D gene call, TRBD1, goes unchecked for lack of DNA. The CDR3 totals 16 residues. The V gene's germline CDR1 is GTSNPN and CDR2 SVGIG (reference sequence). CDR3 loop: CAWSAIQDRLNNEQFF.

This clonotype is called medium-sized based on its frequency. V is TRBV28 and J is TRBJ2-7. From germline, CDR1 is MDHEN and CDR2 SYDVKM. The CDR3 totals 13 residues. The CDR3 is CASSLASLYEQYF. The whole variable domain, remainder taken from reference TRBV28 and TRBJ2-7, is DVKVTQSSRYLVKRTGEKVFLECVQDMDHENMFWYRQDPGLGLRLIYFSYDVKMKEKGDIPEGYSVSREKKERFSLILESASTNQTSMYLCASSLASLYEQYFGPGTRLTVT.

This clonotype shows up as medium-sized (0.01 to 0.1%) by frequency. The chain carries TRBV9 and TRBJ2-3; absent DNA, TCRdb's TRBD1 call cannot be checked. CDR1 SGDLS and CDR2 YYNGEE come from the germline V gene. This CDR3 contains 13 residues. The CDR3 sequence is CASSGRGSDTQYF.

This clonotype counts as medium-sized (0.01 to 0.1%) by frequency. The V gene is TRBV30, the J gene TRBJ1-5. In germline, CDR1 is GTSNPN, CDR2 SVGIG (reference sequence). CDR3 length equals 15 residues. CDR3 loop: CAWAPRGGGNQPQHF.

Frequency places this clonotype as large. The V call is TRBV18, the J call TRBJ1-1. Germline V gives CDR1 KGHSH, CDR2 LQKENI. The CDR3 extends over 13 amino acids. The CDR3 is CASSPLDRVLVFF.

The chain combines TRBV4-2 with TRBJ1-1; TCRdb reports TRBD1, a call that lacks DNA to check it against. Germline V gives CDR1 LGHNA, CDR2 YNFKEQ. This CDR3 is 16 amino acids long. This CDR3 is CASSQLGAALNTEAFF.

This clonotype counts as large by frequency. The chain joins TRBV20-1 to TRBJ1-5; there is no DNA to check the TCRdb D call of TRBD1. CDR1 and CDR2 (germline): DFQATT, SNEGSKA (reference sequence). This CDR3 is 16 amino acids long. CDR3 amino acids: CSARGVTGDSNQPQHF.

This clonotype is called medium-sized based on its frequency. The V gene is TRBV5-5, the J gene TRBJ2-7; TCRdb names TRBD2, which stays unverified in the absence of DNA. This CDR3 region has 16 residues. Germline values: CDR1 SGHKS, CDR2 YYEKEE (reference sequence). The CDR3 loop is CASSLDAGGTPYEQYF. Based on the CDR3 plus reference TRBV5-5 and TRBJ2-7, the full variable domain is DAGVTQSPTHLIKTRGQQVTLRCSPISGHKSVSWYQQVLGQGPQFIFQYYEKEERGRGNFPDRFSARQFPNYSSELNVNALLLGDSALYLCASSLDAGGTPYEQYFGPGTRLTVT.

By frequency, this clonotype registers large. The CDR3 loop reads CASSQRSGTGISEQYF. The chain combines TRBV4-1 with TRBJ2-7; the TRBD1 assignment by TCRdb is unverifiable without DNA. CDR3 length: 16 residues. CDR1 MGHRA and CDR2 YSYEKL come from the germline V gene.

This clonotype is identified as large (0.1 to 1%) from frequency. The chain uses TRBV4-1 and TRBJ2-7; TCRdb outputs TRBD1, but without DNA this stays unchecked. The germline V gene has CDR1 MGHRA and CDR2 YSYEKL. This CDR3 spans 14 amino acids. CDR3 sequence reads: CASSQGVGLYEQYF.

In terms of frequency, this clonotype is medium-sized. The V and J genes are TRBV20-1 and TRBJ2-3; the TCRdb D gene call, TRBD1, has no DNA to confirm it. The CDR3 has 11 amino acids. Looked up from germline, CDR1 is DFQATT and CDR2 is SNEGSKA (reference sequence). CDR3 protein: CSAHRGDTQYF.

By frequency, this clonotype is medium-sized. The chain joins TRBV5-5 to TRBJ2-7; absent DNA, TCRdb's TRBD1 call cannot be checked. This CDR3 has 13 amino acids. Germline-derived CDR1 and CDR2 are SGHKS and YYEKEE (reference sequence). CDR3 residues: CASSSDSDYEQYF.

The V gene is TRBV19, the J gene TRBJ2-3; TCRdb reports TRBD1, a call that lacks DNA to check it against. Germline CDR1 and CDR2: LNHDA and SQIVND (reference sequence). The CDR3 loop spans 13 amino acids. The CDR3 here is CASSNGGADTQYF.

In terms of frequency, this clonotype is medium-sized. The rearrangement joins TRBV6-4 to TRBJ2-3; TCRdb indicates TRBD2, and absent DNA this call remains unverified. CDR1 MRHNA and CDR2 SNTAGT come from the germline V gene. The CDR3 has 13 residues. The CDR3 reads CASSSGDYGTQYF.

This clonotype is large by frequency. The V gene is TRBV3-1, the J gene TRBJ2-1. Germline V gene data show CDR1 as LGHDT and CDR2 as YNNKEL (reference sequence). CDR3 size: 12 residues. CDR3 region: CASSQVTGEQFF.

By frequency, this clonotype is large. The V gene is TRBV19, the J gene TRBJ2-7; no DNA is available, so the TRBD1 call from TCRdb remains unchecked. The CDR3 is made up of 13 amino acids. The germline CDR1 and CDR2 sequences are LNHDA and SQIVND (reference sequence). The CDR3 is CASSTKDMYEQYF.

This clonotype counts as medium-sized by frequency. The chain recombines TRBV20-1 with TRBJ2-7; the D call of TRBD2 rests on TCRdb alone, since no DNA is present to check it. Germline V gene sequence: CDR1 DFQATT, CDR2 SNEGSKA (reference sequence). The CDR3 is made up of 14 amino acids. CDR3 loop: CSARDTGAAYEQYF.